A selection of T cell receptor beta chains follows, all from one sample in a study of cytomegalovirus exposure and HLA in healthy donors. The repertoire was sequenced with immunoSEQ multiplex PCR; TCRdb's copy has only in-frame clones and lacks some. The table records about 160,000 clones, 85% of them present only once. The sample was PBMCs. The receptors were sampled from a boy younger than 10 in good health and CMV-seronegative. The conserved cysteine and the conserved F or W are not part of the CDR3 here.

cdr3_aa	v_call	j_call
ASSEISRSNQPQH	TRBV6-1	TRBJ1-5
AISELLYEQY	TRBV10-3	TRBJ2-7
ASSGGGSGCGYT	TRBV9	TRBJ1-2
AISESREYNEQF	TRBV10-3	TRBJ2-1
AKGLQETQY	TRBV27	TRBJ2-5
ASSKEVEGGREAF	TRBV21-1	TRBJ1-1
ASSPLGGANEKLF	TRBV19	TRBJ1-4
ASSLVGTGEAF	TRBV7-9	TRBJ1-1
ASSLRTSGTLREQY	TRBV28	TRBJ2-7
ASSYEQGAWAQY	TRBV6-5	TRBJ2-5
ASRDRGPTGEAF	TRBV28	TRBJ1-1
ASRQGAVADTQY	TRBV2	TRBJ2-3
ASSSLPDSKETQY	TRBV11-2	TRBJ2-5
ASSRNYPPQGEKLF	TRBV27	TRBJ1-4
ASSRQGLRTGNTIY	TRBV18	TRBJ1-3
AWSSTGNEQF	TRBV30	TRBJ2-1
SSSSPGTTGNTIY	TRBV7-9	TRBJ1-3
ASSPGWTGWKDYGYT	TRBV28	TRBJ1-2
ASSLAGTPTPYEQY	TRBV5-1	TRBJ2-7
ASSGNRGSYEQY	TRBV6-1	TRBJ2-7
ASSWDSRETQY	TRBV2	TRBJ2-5
ASSLDGMNTEAF	TRBV11-2	TRBJ1-1
ASSPRLEAKNIQY	TRBV9	TRBJ2-4
ASSLEGLAGSETQY	TRBV5-1	TRBJ2-5
ASGTGGGTEAF	TRBV2	TRBJ1-1
ASSSPPIIGGETQY	TRBV11-2	TRBJ2-5